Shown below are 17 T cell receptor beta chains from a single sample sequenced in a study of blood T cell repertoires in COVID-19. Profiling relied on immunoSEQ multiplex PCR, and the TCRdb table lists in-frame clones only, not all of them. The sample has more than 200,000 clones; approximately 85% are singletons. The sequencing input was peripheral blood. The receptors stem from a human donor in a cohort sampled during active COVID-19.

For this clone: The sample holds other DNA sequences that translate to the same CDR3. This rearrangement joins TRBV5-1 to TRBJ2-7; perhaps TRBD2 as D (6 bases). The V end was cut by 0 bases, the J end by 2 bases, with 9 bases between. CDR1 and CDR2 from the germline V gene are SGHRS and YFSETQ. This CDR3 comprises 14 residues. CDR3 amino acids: CASSLDGGAYEQYF. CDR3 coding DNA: TGCGCCAGCAGCTTGGACGGGGGAGCCTACGAGCAGTACTTC. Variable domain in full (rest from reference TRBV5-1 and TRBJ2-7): KAGVTQTPRYLIKTRGQQVTLSCSPISGHRSVSWYQQTPGQGLQFLFEYFSETQRNKGNFPGRFSGRQFSNSRSEMNVSTLELGDSALYLCASSLDGGAYEQYFGPGTRLTVT.

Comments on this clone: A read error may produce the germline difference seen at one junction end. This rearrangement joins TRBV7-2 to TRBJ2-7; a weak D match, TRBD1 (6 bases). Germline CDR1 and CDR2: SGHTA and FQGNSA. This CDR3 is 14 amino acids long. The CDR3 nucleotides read TGTGCCAGCACCTTAAGGGGGAACTCCTACGAGCAGTACTTC. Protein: CASTLRGNSYEQYF.

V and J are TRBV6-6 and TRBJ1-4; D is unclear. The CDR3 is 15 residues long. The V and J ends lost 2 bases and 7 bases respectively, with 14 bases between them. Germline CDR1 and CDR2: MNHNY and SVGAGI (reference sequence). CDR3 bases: TGTGCCAGCAGTTACACTCTCGGAGGGCCTGAAAAACTGTTTTTT. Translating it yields CASSYTLGGPEKLFF.

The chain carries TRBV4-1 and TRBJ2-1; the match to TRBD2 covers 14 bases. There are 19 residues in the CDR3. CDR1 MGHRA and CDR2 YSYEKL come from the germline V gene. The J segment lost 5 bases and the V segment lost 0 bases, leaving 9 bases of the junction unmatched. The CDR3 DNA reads TGCGCCAGCAGCCAAGATCAGAGACTAGCGGGGGGGCCCCACAATGAGCAGTTCTTC. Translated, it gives CASSQDQRLAGGPHNEQFF.

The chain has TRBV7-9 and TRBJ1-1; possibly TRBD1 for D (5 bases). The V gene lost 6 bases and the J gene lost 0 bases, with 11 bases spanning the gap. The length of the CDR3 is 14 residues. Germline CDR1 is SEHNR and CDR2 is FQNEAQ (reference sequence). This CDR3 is CASSFRVMNTEAFF. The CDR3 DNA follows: TGTGCCAGCAGTTTCAGGGTCATGAACACTGAAGCTTTCTTT.

CDR3 DNA: TGTGCCAGCAGCTCCCGACTAGCCGGGGGAGACGAGCAGTACTTC. This translates into CASSSRLAGGDEQYF. The chain is built from TRBV5-6 and TRBJ2-7, with TRBD2 matching 7 bases. Trimming cost V 3 bases and J 5 bases; bases outside gene matches: 11. The CDR3 length is 15 residues. The V gene's germline CDR1 is SGHDT and CDR2 YYEEEE.

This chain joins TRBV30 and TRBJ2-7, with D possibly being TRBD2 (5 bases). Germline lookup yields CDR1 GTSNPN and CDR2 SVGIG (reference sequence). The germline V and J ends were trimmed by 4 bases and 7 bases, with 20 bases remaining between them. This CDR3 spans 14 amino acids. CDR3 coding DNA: TGTGCCTGGAAGAGGTTTCGCGCAACGGGGGAGCAGTACTTC. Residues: CAWKRFRATGEQYF.

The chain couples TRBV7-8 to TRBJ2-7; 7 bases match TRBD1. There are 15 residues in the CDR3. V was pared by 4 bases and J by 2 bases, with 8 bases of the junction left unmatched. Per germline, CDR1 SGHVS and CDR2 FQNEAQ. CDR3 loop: CASSSWGQSPYEQYF. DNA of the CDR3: TGTGCCAGCAGCTCTTGGGGACAGTCACCCTACGAGCAGTACTTC.

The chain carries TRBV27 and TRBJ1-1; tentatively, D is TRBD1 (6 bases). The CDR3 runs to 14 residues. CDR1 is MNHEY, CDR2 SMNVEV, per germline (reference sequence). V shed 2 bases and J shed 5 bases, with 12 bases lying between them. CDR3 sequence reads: CASSLNRVSTEAFF. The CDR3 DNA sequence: TGTGCCAGCAGTTTAAACAGGGTGAGTACTGAAGCTTTCTTT.

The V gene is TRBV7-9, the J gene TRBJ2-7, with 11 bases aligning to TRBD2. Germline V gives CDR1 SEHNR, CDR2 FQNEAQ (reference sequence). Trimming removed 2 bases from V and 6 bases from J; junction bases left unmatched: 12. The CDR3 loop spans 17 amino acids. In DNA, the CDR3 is TGTGCCAGCAGCTTAACCCCAACACTAGCGGGAGTACTCGAGCAGTACTTC. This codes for CASSLTPTLAGVLEQYF.

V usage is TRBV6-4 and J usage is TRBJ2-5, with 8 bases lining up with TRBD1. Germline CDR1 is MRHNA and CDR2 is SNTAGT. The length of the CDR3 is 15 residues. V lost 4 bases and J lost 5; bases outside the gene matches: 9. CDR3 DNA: TGTGCCAGCAGTGGTTACGCGGACAGGGCTGAGACCCAGTACTTC. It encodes CASSGYADRAETQYF.

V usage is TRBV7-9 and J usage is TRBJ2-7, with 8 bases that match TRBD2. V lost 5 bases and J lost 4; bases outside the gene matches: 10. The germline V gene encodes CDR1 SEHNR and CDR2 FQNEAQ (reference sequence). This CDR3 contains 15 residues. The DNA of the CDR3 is TGTGCCAGCAGCCAACAGCGGGAGATGGTTTACGAGCAGTACTTC. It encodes CASSQQREMVYEQYF.

The CDR3 DNA follows: TGTGCCAGCAGCTTACTCCCAAAATGGAGCTCCTATAATTCACCCCTCCACTTT. Its translation is CASSLLPKWSSYNSPLHF. V gene TRBV7-9 combines with J gene TRBJ1-6; D remains ambiguous. From germline, CDR1 is SEHNR and CDR2 FQNEAQ (reference sequence). V was pared by 2 bases and J by 0 bases, with 14 bases between. This CDR3 region has 18 residues.

CDR3 sequence (DNA): TGTGCCAGCAGTGAAACCTCGCGAGGGAACTATGGCTACACCTTC. Its protein product is CASSETSRGNYGYTF. The chain employs TRBV25-1 and TRBJ1-2; D ambiguous. Germline V gives CDR1 MGHDK, CDR2 SYGVNS. This CDR3 contains 15 residues. V shed 2 bases and J shed 2 bases, with 12 bases lying between them.

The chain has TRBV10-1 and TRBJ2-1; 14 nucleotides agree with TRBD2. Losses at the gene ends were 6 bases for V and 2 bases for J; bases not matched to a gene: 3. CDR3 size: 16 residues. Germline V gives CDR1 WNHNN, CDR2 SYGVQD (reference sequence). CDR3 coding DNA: TGCGCCAGCAGCCGACTAGCGGGGGGGCCCTACAATGAGCAGTTCTTC. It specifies CASSRLAGGPYNEQFF.

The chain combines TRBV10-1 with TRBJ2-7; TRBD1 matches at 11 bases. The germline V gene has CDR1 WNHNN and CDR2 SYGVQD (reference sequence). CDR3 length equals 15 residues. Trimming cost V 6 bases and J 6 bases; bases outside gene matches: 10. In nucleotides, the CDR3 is TGCGCCAGCAGCAAAGAGGACAGGGGGCTGGGCGAGCAGTACTTC. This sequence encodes CASSKEDRGLGEQYF.

This CDR3 reads CASSVGGPGSEQYF. The CDR3 DNA reads TGTGCCAGCAGCGTAGGGGGGCCTGGGAGCGAGCAGTACTTC. V usage is TRBV9 and J usage is TRBJ2-7, with D maybe TRBD1 (6 bases). CDR1 is SGDLS, CDR2 YYNGEE, per germline. The CDR3 is 14 amino acids. V shed 0 bases and J shed 6 bases, with 13 bases lying between them.